One sample yielded the 15 T cell receptor beta chains listed below, sequenced in a study of OX40 agonist ivuxolimab in advanced cancers. Sequencing used immunoSEQ multiplex PCR; TCRdb keeps in-frame clones, though not all of them. Among some 86,000 clones listed, roughly 94% were seen once. Sequenced here: CD4+ or CD8+ T cells sorted from blood, sampled in a trial of the OX40 agonist ivuxolimab. Receptor source: an adult with an advanced solid tumor such as melanoma, head and neck, liver or kidney cancer.

The rearrangement uses TRBV28 and TRBJ1-5; D uncertain. CDR1 and CDR2 from the germline V gene are MDHEN and SYDVKM. This CDR3 has 14 amino acids. V lost 5 bases and J 4 bases, leaving 12 bases between the germline ends. The CDR3 DNA follows: TGTGCCAGCAGTCTCCATCAGACAAATCAGCCCCAGCATTTT. Encoded protein: CASSLHQTNQPQHF.

V and J are TRBV11-2 and TRBJ2-5; D is possibly TRBD1 or TRBD2 (5 bases each). Germline CDR1 reads SGHAT; CDR2 reads FQNNGV. V was cut by 4 bases and J by 5 bases, with 14 bases left in between. The CDR3 length is 14 residues. Here the CDR3 DNA reads TGTGCCAGCAGCTCTTGGGACGAGGTGGAGACCCAGTACTTC. Encoded protein: CASSSWDEVETQYF.

The gene calls are TRBV5-6 and TRBJ2-5; 8 bases fit TRBD1. The end of the DNA fits TRBJ2-7 better, so the J call may be wrong. The CDR3 contains 17 residues. CDR1 and CDR2 from the germline V gene are SGHDT and YYEEEE. CDR3 residues: CASSSLTGVVPSYEQYF. Written as DNA, the CDR3 is TGTGCCAGCAGCTCTTTGACAGGGGTCGTCCCCTCCTACGAGCAGTACTTC.

This clone has just one count. The J gene is TRBJ1-3, the V gene TRBV21-1; TRBD1 was called by the table and not checked on the DNA. TRBV21-1 is a pseudogene locus. CDR3 length equals 15 residues. CDR3 nucleotides: TGTGCCAGCAGCAACACAGGGAGCTCTGGAAACACCATATATTTT. Amino acid sequence: CASSNTGSSGNTIYF.

The rearrangement uses TRBV15 and TRBJ2-3; weak D call: TRBD2 (6 bases). This CDR3 comprises 15 residues. Looked up from germline, CDR1 is LNHNV and CDR2 is YYDKDF (reference sequence). V was trimmed by 1 base and J by 4 bases, leaving 12 bases between them. The CDR3 region is CATSRALASSDTQYF. In DNA, the CDR3 is TGTGCCACCAGCAGAGCCCTAGCGAGTTCAGATACGCAGTATTTT.

The genes are TRBV7-9 and TRBJ1-5; D is unclear. Germline assignment: CDR1 SEHNR and CDR2 FQNEAQ (reference sequence). Trimming took 6 bases from V and 1 from J, leaving 13 bases between them. The CDR3 runs 15 residues. CDR3 in amino acids: CASSPGGVSNQPQHF. As DNA, the CDR3 is TGTGCCAGCAGTCCCGGAGGAGTAAGCAATCAGCCCCAGCATTTT.

The V call is TRBV18, the J call TRBJ2-7, with D perhaps given as TRBD1 or TRBD2 (6 bases each). With 2 bases removed from V and 3 bases from J, the gap between germline ends came to 23 bases. Looked up from germline, CDR1 is KGHSH and CDR2 is LQKENI. This CDR3 has 18 residues. The CDR3 is CASSPKGGLTLGDYEQYF. The CDR3 DNA is TGTGCCAGCTCACCAAAGGGGGGTTTAACCTTAGGGGACTACGAGCAGTACTTC.

The chain employs TRBV5-5 and TRBJ1-1; D is undetermined. Per germline, CDR1 SGHKS and CDR2 YYEKEE (reference sequence). The CDR3 loop spans 15 amino acids. V lost 1 base, J lost 5 bases, and 15 bases lay in between. The CDR3 is CASSLTMGSGTEAFF. The CDR3 DNA sequence: TGTGCCAGCAGCTTGACGATGGGAAGTGGGACTGAAGCTTTCTTT.

The rearrangement links TRBV15 to TRBJ2-1, with D perhaps matching TRBD2 (5 bases). The CDR3 covers 14 residues. Trimming pared 3 bases from V and 4 bases from J, leaving 10 bases between. Germline CDR1 and CDR2: LNHNV and YYDKDF (reference sequence). The CDR3 nucleotides are TGTGCCACCAGCAGTTTCGGGGTTTACAATGAGCAGTTCTTC. Encoded protein: CATSSFGVYNEQFF.

V and J are TRBV7-9 and TRBJ2-5, with D possibly matching TRBD2 (5 bases). Trimming cost V 2 bases and J 4 bases, with 11 bases left between them. CDR3 length: 14 residues. Germline CDR1 SEHNR, CDR2 FQNEAQ (reference sequence). The CDR3 protein is CASSLLLDGETQYF. The CDR3 bases are TGTGCCAGCAGCTTACTACTAGACGGAGAGACCCAGTACTTC.

V usage is TRBV7-3 and J usage is TRBJ1-1; 7 bases line up with TRBD1. Per germline, CDR1 SGHTA and CDR2 FQGTGA. The CDR3 has 16 amino acids. Trimming took 5 bases from V and 8 from J; bases not matched to a gene: 17. This CDR3 reads CASSPTAGQRSGEAFF. CDR3 DNA sequence: TGTGCCAGCAGCCCTACCGCGGGACAGCGATCGGGGGAAGCTTTCTTT.

V usage is TRBV6-4 and J usage is TRBJ2-1; 11 bases are a match to TRBD2. After removal of 2 bases from V and 8 bases from J, the junction contained 2 bases not matched to a gene. The length of the CDR3 is 14 residues. Germline loops: CDR1 MRHNA, CDR2 SNTAGT. CDR3 DNA: TGTGCCAGCAGTGACACTAGCGGGGGTCATGAGCAGTTCTTC. Translated, it gives CASSDTSGGHEQFF.

The rearrangement joins TRBV9 to TRBJ2-1; TRBD1 might be the D (5 bases). V was clipped by 1 base and J by 4 bases, with 9 bases between them. This CDR3 has 14 amino acids. CDR1 and CDR2 from the germline V gene are SGDLS and YYNGEE. CDR3 DNA sequence: TGTGCCAGCAGCGTACTGGACAAATACAATGAGCAGTTCTTC. Translating it yields CASSVLDKYNEQFF. Full variable domain (remainder filled in from reference TRBV9 and TRBJ2-1): DSGVTQTPKHLITATGQRVTLRCSPRSGDLSVYWYQQSLDQGLQFLIQYYNGEERAKGNILERFSAQQFPDLHSELNLSSLELGDSALYFCASSVLDKYNEQFFGPGTRLTVL.

The J gene is TRBJ1-1, the V gene TRBV13, with D hard to call. V was trimmed by 5 bases and J by 0 bases, leaving 10 bases between them. The CDR3 has 14 amino acids. Germline V gene lookup returns CDR1 PRHDT and CDR2 FYEKMQ (reference sequence). CDR3 coding DNA: TGTGCCAGCAGCCCTGCCCTCATGAACACTGAAGCTTTCTTT. As protein: CASSPALMNTEAFF.

V and J are TRBV4-1 and TRBJ2-7; 9 nucleotides match TRBD1. CDR1 and CDR2 (germline): MGHRA, YSYEKL. This CDR3 is 15 amino acids long. Losses at the gene ends were 1 base for V and 2 bases for J; bases not matched to a gene: 3. The CDR3 bases are TGCGCCAGCAGCCAAGTAGGACAGGGGCCCTACGAGCAGTACTTC. The encoded protein is CASSQVGQGPYEQYF.